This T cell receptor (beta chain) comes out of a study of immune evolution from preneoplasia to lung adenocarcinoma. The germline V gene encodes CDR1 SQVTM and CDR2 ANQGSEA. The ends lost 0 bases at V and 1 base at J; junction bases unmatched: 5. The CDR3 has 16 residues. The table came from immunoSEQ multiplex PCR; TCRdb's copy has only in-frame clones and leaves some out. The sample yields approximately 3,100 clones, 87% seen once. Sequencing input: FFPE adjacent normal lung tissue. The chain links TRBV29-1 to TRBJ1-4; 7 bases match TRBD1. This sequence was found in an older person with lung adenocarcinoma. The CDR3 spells CSVEDPTGETNEKLFF. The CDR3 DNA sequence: TGCAGCGTTGAAGACCCCACAGGGGAAACTAATGAAAAACTGTTTTTT. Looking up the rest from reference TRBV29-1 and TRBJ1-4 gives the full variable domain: SAVISQKPSRDICQRGTSLTIQCQVDSQVTMMFWYRQQPGQSLTLIATANQGSEATYESGFVIDKFPISRPNLTFSTLTVSNMSPEDSSIYLCSVEDPTGETNEKLFFGSGTQLSVL.